A single sample is the source of the 32 T cell receptor beta chains below, sequenced in a study of a mutant IDH1 vaccine in newly diagnosed glioma. Sequencing was performed with immunoSEQ multiplex PCR; in TCRdb, only in-frame clones are kept and a portion is missing. Of more than 40,000 clones listed, around 78% are singletons. Their specific antigens are unknown. Time point denoted: week 5, during vaccination. Alongside topical imiquimod, each dose of vaccine comprised 300 ug of mutant IDH1 20-mer peptide. The material sequenced was PBMCs, taken from a glioma patient whose treatment included an IDH1 peptide vaccine. These receptor sequences come from a woman between 40 and 50 years old with glioma.

The sample holds a few counts of this clone. CDR3 DNA sequence: TGCGCCACCCAGCGGGACACGGCCTCCTACGAGCAGTACTTC. Protein sequence: CATQRDTASYEQYF. This chain connects TRBV5-1 to TRBJ2-7; maybe TRBD2 (7 bases). This CDR3 region has 14 residues. With 9 bases removed from V and 0 bases from J, the gap between germline ends came to 16 bases. CDR1 SGHRS and CDR2 YFSETQ come from the germline V gene.

The V call is TRBV5-6, the J call TRBJ2-3, with 7 nucleotides matching TRBD1. The CDR3 length is 18 residues. Germline lookup yields CDR1 SGHDT and CDR2 YYEEEE. The V gene end was trimmed by 1 base and the J gene end by 5 bases; junction bases not matched to a gene: 16. CDR3 loop: CASSLTDKGAYVGDTQYF. CDR3 bases: TGTGCCAGCAGCTTGACTGACAAGGGGGCGTACGTTGGAGATACGCAGTATTTT.

The chain recombines TRBV11-2 with TRBJ2-2, with no clear D. There are 16 residues in the CDR3. CDR1 is SGHAT, CDR2 FQNNGV, per germline. The V end lost 5 bases, the J end lost 2 bases, and 15 bases lay between the germline ends. The CDR3 DNA follows: TGTGCCAGCAGCCCCGCTTTTCCAAGCAACACCGGGGAGCTGTTTTTT. This encodes CASSPAFPSNTGELFF.

The chain joins TRBV10-1 to TRBJ1-5, with unresolved D. This CDR3 is built from 13 residues. Germline V CDR1 and CDR2: WNHNN, SYGVQD (reference sequence). The V gene lost 4 bases and the J gene lost 4 bases, with 8 bases spanning the gap. As DNA, the CDR3 is TGCGCCAGCAGTGTAGTTGGAAATCAGCCCCAGCATTTT. It encodes CASSVVGNQPQHF.

The chain links TRBV4-1 to TRBJ2-2; D gene uncertain. CDR1 is MGHRA and CDR2 is YSYEKL in the germline V gene. The CDR3 loop spans 13 amino acids. Trimming took 3 bases from V and 5 from J, leaving 7 bases between them. The CDR3 DNA reads TGCGCCAGCAGCCACGTACGGACCGGGGAGCTGTTTTTT. Its translation is CASSHVRTGELFF.

This chain joins TRBV2 and TRBJ1-6; weak D call: TRBD1 (5 bases). V lost 4 bases, J lost 10 bases, and 14 bases lay in between. The CDR3 is 14 amino acids. The germline CDR1 and CDR2 sequences are SNHLY and FYNNEI. The CDR3: CASSVYVGQSPLHF. In DNA, the CDR3 is TGTGCCAGCAGTGTTTATGTGGGGCAATCACCCCTCCACTTT.

This chain connects TRBV10-1 to TRBJ1-1, with TRBD1 as a possible D gene (6 bases). Germline CDR1 reads WNHNN; CDR2 reads SYGVQD (reference sequence). This CDR3 has 14 amino acids. The ends were cut back, 6 bases at V and 0 bases at J, with 11 bases in the middle. In DNA, the CDR3 is TGCGCCAGCAGGAAGGACAGTCTGAACACTGAAGCTTTCTTT. This encodes CASRKDSLNTEAFF.

This chain's CDR3 is CASSAVPGLAGGRAGELFF. CDR3 in DNA: TGTGCCAGCAGTGCCGTCCCGGGACTAGCGGGGGGGCGGGCCGGGGAGCTGTTTTTT. This chain uses TRBV2 with TRBJ2-2; 16 positions match TRBD2. This CDR3 is built from 19 residues. CDR1 is SNHLY and CDR2 is FYNNEI in the germline V gene. Unmatched junction bases numbered 11, after V lost 4 bases and J lost 6 bases.

The chain employs TRBV19 and TRBJ2-1; D gene uncertain. V lost 2 bases and J 0 bases, leaving 8 bases between the germline ends. Germline CDR1 is LNHDA and CDR2 is SQIVND (reference sequence). The CDR3 runs 15 residues. The CDR3 is CASSIFPSSYNEQFF. In DNA, the CDR3 is TGTGCCAGTAGTATATTCCCGAGCTCCTACAATGAGCAGTTCTTC. The complete variable domain, with remaining parts taken from reference TRBV19 and TRBJ2-1, reads DGGITQSPKYLFRKEGQNVTLSCEQNLNHDAMYWYRQDPGQGLRLIYYSQIVNDFQKGDIAEGYSVSREKKESFPLTVTSAQKNPTAFYLCASSIFPSSYNEQFFGPGTRLTVL.

The genes are TRBV6-5 and TRBJ1-2, with 7 bases matching TRBD1. This CDR3 is 14 amino acids long. The germline V gene has CDR1 MNHEY and CDR2 SVGAGI. The V and J ends lost 0 bases and 4 bases, in that order; junction bases with no gene match: 2. CDR3 sequence: CASSYSGGGYGYTF. CDR3 nucleotides: TGTGCCAGCAGTTACTCAGGGGGCGGCTATGGCTACACCTTC.

This chain links TRBV7-2 with TRBJ1-2; the D gene is possibly TRBD1 (6 bases). The CDR3 loop spans 13 amino acids. The germline gives CDR1 SGHTA, CDR2 FQGNSA. The V end lost 4 bases, the J end lost 8 bases, and 14 bases lay between the germline ends. CDR3 DNA: TGTGCCAGCAGCTCCGTAAGGGGGAGAGGCTACACCTTC. It translates to CASSSVRGRGYTF.

V usage is TRBV10-1 and J usage is TRBJ1-1, with 8 bases identical to TRBD1. V lost 5 bases to trimming and J lost 3 bases; unmatched junction nucleotides: 11. This CDR3 has 16 amino acids. Germline V gene data show CDR1 as WNHNN and CDR2 as SYGVQD (reference sequence). Here the CDR3 DNA reads TGCGCCAGCAGTACCAGACAGGGGCCGCAGGACACTGAAGCTTTCTTT. Translation gives CASSTRQGPQDTEAFF.

V usage is TRBV9 and J usage is TRBJ2-3, with 10 positions matching TRBD2. J lost 2 bases, V lost 3 bases, and 6 bases had no gene match. The CDR3 loop spans 16 amino acids. The germline V gene has CDR1 SGDLS and CDR2 YYNGEE. CDR3 bases: TGTGCCAGCAGCGCCGGGACTAGCGCCCTCACAGATACGCAGTATTTT. Translating it yields CASSAGTSALTDTQYF.

J is TRBJ1-1 and V is TRBV19; 9 bases are shared with TRBD1. The germline V gene encodes CDR1 LNHDA and CDR2 SQIVND (reference sequence). CDR3 length: 13 residues. V dropped 4 bases and J dropped 9; count of bases not matched to a gene: 6. Written as DNA, the CDR3 is TGTGCCAGTAGTACAGAAGGACAGGGGAAAGCTTTCTTT. Translation: CASSTEGQGKAFF.

This clone was seen only a few times. The chain has TRBV29-1 and TRBJ2-2; the match to TRBD2 covers 8 bases. V shed 1 base, J shed 7 bases, and the junction held 8 bases outside the gene matches. Per the germline V gene, CDR1 is SQVTM and CDR2 is ANQGSEA. The CDR3 has 15 amino acids. DNA of the CDR3: TGCAGCGTTGAAGGGGCGGGGGGTATACTCGGGGAGCTGTTTTTT. Translating gives CSVEGAGGILGELFF.

The chain has TRBV10-3 and TRBJ2-7; TRBD1 agrees at 10 bases. Germline V gene lookup returns CDR1 ENHRY and CDR2 SYGVKD. The CDR3 spans 15 residues. J gave up 7 bases and V 3 bases, and 9 bases lay outside the gene matches. CDR3 residues: CAISDSGTGAKEQYF. The CDR3 nucleotides read TGTGCCATCAGTGATTCCGGGACAGGGGCCAAAGAGCAGTACTTC.

The rearrangement uses TRBV12-5 and TRBJ2-2, with D possibly matching TRBD2 (6 bases). The V and J ends lost 7 bases and 5 bases respectively, with 14 bases between them. Germline CDR1 is LGHNT and CDR2 is FRNRAP. The length of the CDR3 is 14 residues. CDR3 bases: TGTGCTAGTGCCGGAACGCGGGATACCGGGGAGCTGTTTTTT. This translates into CASAGTRDTGELFF.

The rearrangement uses TRBV29-1 and TRBJ2-1; D ambiguous. The CDR3 consists of 12 residues. Trimming took 7 bases from V and 5 from J, leaving 12 bases between them. Germline CDR1 is SQVTM and CDR2 is ANQGSEA. CDR3 coding DNA: TGCAGCGCTCGAACGGACCACAATGAGCAGTTCTTC. Its protein product is CSARTDHNEQFF.

The chain links TRBV18 to TRBJ2-2; a weak D match, TRBD1 (5 bases). The V gene lost 4 bases and the J gene lost 0 bases, with 12 bases spanning the gap. The germline gives CDR1 KGHSH, CDR2 LQKENI. This CDR3 spans 16 amino acids. This CDR3 reads CASSLNARANTGELFF. CDR3 in DNA: TGTGCCAGCTCACTCAATGCCAGGGCGAACACCGGGGAGCTGTTTTTT.

The chain employs TRBV30 and TRBJ2-5, with TRBD2 matching over 8 bases. V gave up 7 bases and J gave up 5 bases; unmatched junction bases: 12. CDR1 and CDR2 (germline): GTSNPN, SVGIG (reference sequence). The CDR3 extends over 14 amino acids. For the CDR3, the DNA is TGTGCCTCATGGGGTAGCGGGGTATCGGAGACCCAGTACTTC. The encoded protein is CASWGSGVSETQYF.

The chain carries TRBV15 and TRBJ2-7; D remains ambiguous. Germline loops: CDR1 LNHNV, CDR2 YYDKDF (reference sequence). The V end lost 1 base, the J end lost 7 bases, and 11 bases lay between the germline ends. The CDR3 runs 13 residues. CDR3 in amino acids: CATSRGLLEEQYF. Written as DNA, the CDR3 is TGTGCCACCAGCAGAGGGCTTCTAGAGGAGCAGTACTTC.

This sequence joins TRBV4-2 and TRBJ1-1, with D uncertain. This CDR3 region has 14 residues. From germline, CDR1 is LGHNA and CDR2 YNFKEQ. V was pared by 3 bases and J by 3 bases, with 11 bases between. The CDR3 reads CASSQFWGDTEAFF. The CDR3 DNA is TGTGCCAGCAGCCAGTTTTGGGGAGACACTGAAGCTTTCTTT.

This clone appeared once. For the CDR3, the DNA is TGTGCCTGGAGGTGGGGGGCAGATACGCAGTATTTT. As protein: CAWRWGADTQYF. The chain employs TRBV30 and TRBJ2-3; maybe TRBD2 (6 bases). CDR3 length: 12 amino acids. V dropped 3 bases and J dropped 4 bases, with 8 bases sitting between them. Germline V gives CDR1 GTSNPN, CDR2 SVGIG (reference sequence).

The chain is built from TRBV6-4 and TRBJ2-6, with D hard to call. Per germline, CDR1 MRHNA and CDR2 SNTAGT. This CDR3 has 16 residues. The V end was cut by 0 bases, the J end by 3 bases, with 9 bases between. The CDR3 region has the DNA TGTGCCAGCAGTGACTCAGTTAGAAGTGGGGCCAACGTCCTGACTTTC. It codes for CASSDSVRSGANVLTF.

This rearrangement joins TRBV10-2 to TRBJ2-7; D gene ambiguous. The V and J ends lost 5 bases and 1 base respectively, with 12 bases between them. The CDR3 covers 14 residues. Germline values: CDR1 WSHSY, CDR2 SAAADI. CDR3 sequence (DNA): TGCGCCAGCAGTCGGACGGATCCGTCCTACGAGCAGTACTTC. Amino acids: CASSRTDPSYEQYF.

The chain employs TRBV12-5 and TRBJ1-2; D not certain. This CDR3 comprises 14 residues. V gave up 2 bases and J gave up 4 bases, with 11 bases separating them. Germline V CDR1 and CDR2: LGHNT, FRNRAP. CDR3 DNA: TGTGCTAGTGGTTTGTCGGCAGTAACCTATGGCTACACCTTC. As protein: CASGLSAVTYGYTF.

This clone was counted only a few times. CDR3 in amino acids: CASIERDPPYEQYF. In nucleotides, the CDR3 is TGTGCCAGCATCGAGAGGGACCCCCCCTACGAGCAGTACTTC. The rearrangement uses TRBV6-1 and TRBJ2-7, with D perhaps assigned TRBD1 or TRBD2 (5 bases each). The germline V gene encodes CDR1 MNHNS and CDR2 SASEGT. This CDR3 comprises 14 residues. Trimming removed 7 bases at V and 2 bases at J, with 15 bases between.

The chain is built from TRBV5-1 and TRBJ1-1; D call uncertain. The germline V gene encodes CDR1 SGHRS and CDR2 YFSETQ. CDR3 size: 15 residues. V gave up 0 bases and J gave up 1 base, with 10 bases separating them. CDR3 nucleotides: TGCGCCAGCAGCTTGGGGTTGTTGGCGAACACTGAAGCTTTCTTT. This encodes CASSLGLLANTEAFF. Combining the CDR3 with reference TRBV5-1 and TRBJ1-1 gives the whole variable domain KAGVTQTPRYLIKTRGQQVTLSCSPISGHRSVSWYQQTPGQGLQFLFEYFSETQRNKGNFPGRFSGRQFSNSRSEMNVSTLELGDSALYLCASSLGLLANTEAFFGQGTRLTVV.

The gene calls are TRBV5-1 and TRBJ1-2; D is perhaps TRBD1 (5 bases). CDR1 is SGHRS, CDR2 YFSETQ, per germline. The CDR3 is 15 amino acids. Trimming cost V 5 bases and J 3 bases, with 17 bases left between them. In DNA, the CDR3 is TGCGCCAGCAGGCCCTTTGGGACGGAGGACTATGGCTACACCTTC. It specifies CASRPFGTEDYGYTF.

This clone was picked up a small number of times. V usage is TRBV2 and J usage is TRBJ2-5, with D possibly called TRBD1 or TRBD2 (6 bases each). From germline, CDR1 is SNHLY and CDR2 FYNNEI. V gave up 4 bases and J gave up 4 bases, with 16 bases separating them. The CDR3 runs to 15 residues. In nucleotides, the CDR3 is TGTGCCAGCAGTGCCCAGGGGACGGAGGGAGAGACCCAGTACTTC. Translation: CASSAQGTEGETQYF.

The chain links TRBV9 to TRBJ2-1; 11 positions match TRBD2. The CDR3 is made up of 19 amino acids. Germline V gene lookup returns CDR1 SGDLS and CDR2 YYNGEE. V dropped 4 bases and J dropped 6; count of bases not matched to a gene: 18. CDR3 DNA: TGTGCCAGCAGCCCCGGAACTAGCGGGGGACAGAATCGGTTCAATGAGCAGTTCTTC. Amino acid sequence: CASSPGTSGGQNRFNEQFF. Supplemented by reference TRBV9 and TRBJ2-1, the full variable domain reads DSGVTQTPKHLITATGQRVTLRCSPRSGDLSVYWYQQSLDQGLQFLIQYYNGEERAKGNILERFSAQQFPDLHSELNLSSLELGDSALYFCASSPGTSGGQNRFNEQFFGPGTRLTVL.

This rearrangement joins TRBV28 to TRBJ2-5; tentatively, D is TRBD1 or TRBD2 (6 bases each). Trimming stripped 2 bases from V and 5 bases from J, with 12 bases between. This CDR3 spans 14 amino acids. Germline values: CDR1 MDHEN, CDR2 SYDVKM. This CDR3 reads CASSLRGVVETQYF. DNA for the CDR3: TGTGCCAGCAGTTTAAGGGGGGTGGTGGAGACCCAGTACTTC.